The subject of this entry is one TCR beta chain. This CDR3 is built from 17 residues. The V gene end was trimmed by 3 bases and the J gene end by 5 bases; junction bases not matched to a gene: 10. Germline V CDR1 and CDR2: SGDLS, YYNGEE. Before being deemed recovered, Cohort 3 donors had two negative PCRs, clearance, or symptom resolution. The data belong to a study of blood T cell repertoires in COVID-19. TCRdb's copy holds only in-frame clones and misses some; the assay was immunoSEQ multiplex PCR. The data contain 490,000 or so clones, roughly nine tenths of them seen just once; the ten biggest clones take up roughly 8%.

The chain has TRBV9 and TRBJ2-5; 13 nucleotides match TRBD2. The sequence was obtained from a woman aged 55-69 years who had recovered from COVID-19. Sequenced sample: PBMCs or T cells enriched from blood (not recorded which). CDR3 protein: CASSATQTSGGRETQYF. Written as DNA, the CDR3 is TGTGCCAGCAGCGCGACCCAGACTAGCGGGGGGAGGGAGACCCAGTACTTC.